This T cell receptor beta chain comes out of a study of CD8 T cells in Susac syndrome. Random hexamers primed reverse transcription of roughly 0.45 to 1 ug RNA. An immunoSEQ multiplex PCR amplified TCR beta CDR3 over 54 Vbeta and 13 Jbeta. TCRdb itself ran the immunoSEQ multiplex PCR reads through MiXCR, one entry per CDR3 protein. The sample lists 130,000 or so distinct CDR3 sequences; 75% to 90% were seen once. Sequenced: CD8+ T cells from PBMCs. This clonotype was sampled from a human donor with multiple sclerosis.

The CDR3 nucleotides read TGTGCCAGCAGCTTGCCAGGGAATTTCCACGAGCAGTACTTC. It translates to CASSLPGNFHEQYF. This chain links TRBV5-5 with TRBJ2-7; tentatively, D is TRBD1 (5 bases). Trimming pared 1 base from V and 5 bases from J, leaving 13 bases between. Germline CDR1 and CDR2: SGHKS and YYEKEE (reference sequence). The length of the CDR3 is 14 residues.